These 20 T cell receptor beta chains came from one sample sequenced in a study of human T cells and chemical hapten exposure. TCRdb re-derived calls from the RACE reads in MiXCR, one entry per CDR3 protein. Altogether some 180,000 distinct CDR3 sequences are present, around 25% being singletons, with the ten largest covering roughly 2.5%. Noted time point: patch test 3, about 24 weeks after DPC sensitization. Regarding treatment: therapeutic diphenylcyclopropenone sensitization with weekly scalp DPC. The material was whole blood, obtained in connection with sensitization to the hapten diphenylcyclopropenone (DPC). These receptors came from a woman in her forties with alopecia areata. Some clones in this sample may be carry-over from other donors' samples.

This clonotype was recorded a few times. The rearrangement links TRBV7-2 to TRBJ1-1; D unclear. The CDR3 length is 14 residues. The germline V and J ends were trimmed by 1 base and 5 bases, with 11 bases remaining between them. Germline assignment: CDR1 SGHTA and CDR2 FQGNSA. The CDR3 loop is CASSLVQARTEAFF. CDR3 nucleotide sequence: TGTGCCAGCAGCTTAGTTCAGGCGAGGACTGAAGCTTTCTTT.

This clonotype was found many times. The J gene is TRBJ2-2, the V gene TRBV20-1; maybe TRBD2 (6 bases). Looked up from germline, CDR1 is DFQATT and CDR2 is SNEGSKA (reference sequence). This CDR3 contains 14 residues. The ends were cut back, 6 bases at V and 1 base at J, with 12 bases in the middle. The CDR3 protein is CSAPKRVNTGELFF. The CDR3 DNA is TGCAGTGCCCCGAAGCGGGTGAACACCGGGGAGCTGTTTTTT.

This clonotype was recorded a few times. V gene TRBV18 combines with J gene TRBJ2-7; TRBD1 agrees at 7 bases. CDR1 is KGHSH and CDR2 is LQKENI in the germline V gene. The CDR3 loop spans 14 amino acids. J gave up 3 bases and V 4 bases, and 6 bases lay outside the gene matches. Here the CDR3 reads CASSRDRASYEQYF. CDR3 coding DNA: TGTGCCAGCTCACGAGACAGGGCAAGCTACGAGCAGTACTTC.

This clonotype came up a few times. V usage is TRBV4-1 and J usage is TRBJ1-2; 8 bases align to TRBD1. Germline CDR1 reads MGHRA; CDR2 reads YSYEKL. V shed 1 base and J 0 bases; nucleotides not matched to a gene: 1. The CDR3 is 15 amino acids. This chain's CDR3 is CASSQVQGANYGYTF. DNA of the CDR3: TGCGCCAGCAGCCAAGTACAGGGGGCTAACTATGGCTACACCTTC.

Only a few counts were recorded for this clonotype. CDR3 residues: CATTPDTSTDTQYF. CDR3 coding DNA: TGCGCCACGACCCCGGACACAAGCACAGATACGCAGTATTTT. The J gene is TRBJ2-3, the V gene TRBV5-1; the D gene is possibly TRBD1 (5 bases). The germline V gene has CDR1 SGHRS and CDR2 YFSETQ. Trimming took 9 bases from V and 0 from J, leaving 14 bases between them. The CDR3 length is 14 residues.

The V call is TRBV28, the J call TRBJ1-5; TRBD1 is a possible D gene (5 bases). Trimming left V 1 base short and J 4 bases short, with 14 bases between. There are 16 residues in the CDR3. CDR1 is MDHEN, CDR2 SYDVKM, per germline. The CDR3 bases are TGTGCCAGCAGTTTATCCTGGGACGTGACTAATCAGCCCCAGCATTTT. It encodes CASSLSWDVTNQPQHF.

V usage is TRBV20-1 and J usage is TRBJ2-3; the D is unclear. Trimming shortened V by 0 bases and J by 4 bases, and 14 bases separated the two germline ends. The CDR3 sequence is 15 residues long. Per the germline V gene, CDR1 is DFQATT and CDR2 is SNEGSKA (reference sequence). The CDR3 DNA is TGCAGTGCTAGAGATCTTGGTCAGTATGCAGATACGCAGTATTTT. Amino acid sequence: CSARDLGQYADTQYF.

This chain's CDR3 is CASSLVSRQTYEQYF. As DNA, the CDR3 is TGTGCCAGCAGCTTAGTGTCCAGACAGACCTACGAGCAGTACTTC. The chain links TRBV7-8 to TRBJ2-7; TRBD1 is a possible D gene (5 bases). Per the germline V gene, CDR1 is SGHVS and CDR2 is FQNEAQ. This CDR3 contains 15 residues. V was cut by 1 base and J by 2 bases, with 12 bases left in between.

In its sample, this clonotype was seen a few times. This chain uses TRBV6-2 or TRBV6-3 with TRBJ2-3; D possibly uses TRBD1 or TRBD2 (5 bases each). Trimming stripped 4 bases from V and 2 bases from J, with 13 bases between. CDR1 is MNHEY, CDR2 SVGEGT, per germline. The CDR3 is 15 amino acids. The CDR3 region is CASSSGTSNTDTQYF. The DNA of the CDR3 is TGTGCCAGCAGTTCCGGGACGAGTAACACAGATACGCAGTATTTT.

This clonotype was counted a few times. The junction departs from the called germline gene at one end, perhaps through a read error. The chain employs TRBV19 and TRBJ1-2, with D unclear. Germline-derived CDR1 and CDR2 are LNHDA and SQIVND (reference sequence). The CDR3 sequence is 13 residues long. Here the CDR3 reads CASSLDGRQGYTF. CDR3 DNA sequence: TGTGCCAGTAGTCTAGATGGACGCCAAGGCTACACCTTC.

This clonotype was recorded a few times. The chain employs TRBV28 and TRBJ1-2; D is possibly TRBD1 (6 bases). Germline assignment: CDR1 MDHEN and CDR2 SYDVKM. The CDR3 totals 13 residues. Trimming took 5 bases from V and 6 from J, leaving 13 bases between them. Here the CDR3 DNA reads TGTGCCAGCAGTCTTACAGGGAGAAATGGCTACACCTTC. Its translation: CASSLTGRNGYTF.

The J gene is TRBJ2-5, the V gene TRBV28; the D gene is possibly TRBD1 (6 bases). This CDR3 is 15 amino acids long. Germline V gene lookup returns CDR1 MDHEN and CDR2 SYDVKM. V gave up 2 bases and J gave up 4 bases, with 14 bases separating them. The CDR3 DNA sequence: TGTGCCAGCAGTTTAGTGCAGGGGTTGGCAGAGACCCAGTACTTC. Amino acid sequence: CASSLVQGLAETQYF. The variable domain in full, with the rest retrieved from reference TRBV28 and TRBJ2-5, is DVKVTQSSRYLVKRTGEKVFLECVQDMDHENMFWYRQDPGLGLRLIYFSYDVKMKEKGDIPEGYSVSREKKERFSLILESASTNQTSMYLCASSLVQGLAETQYFGPGTRLLVL.

In this sample, this clonotype turned up a few times. The rearrangement links TRBV20-1 to TRBJ2-3; 12 bases line up with TRBD2. After removal of 5 bases from V and 2 bases from J, the junction contained 5 bases not matched to a gene. The CDR3 has 15 amino acids. Germline V lookup: CDR1 DFQATT, CDR2 SNEGSKA (reference sequence). In DNA, the CDR3 is TGCAGTGCTGCAGGACTAGCGGGATTCACAGATACGCAGTATTTT. Translating it yields CSAAGLAGFTDTQYF.

The rearrangement uses TRBV12-3 or TRBV12-4 and TRBJ2-3, with a possible D match to TRBD1 (5 bases). The V end was cut by 8 bases, the J end by 2 bases, with 20 bases between. The CDR3 has 16 amino acids. CDR3 in amino acids: CASLERGGKNTDTQYF. The CDR3, as DNA: TGTGCCAGCCTAGAAAGGGGCGGAAAAAACACAGATACGCAGTATTTT.

This clonotype occurred many times. The chain joins TRBV29-1 to TRBJ2-1, with 8 positions matching TRBD2. V dropped 0 bases and J dropped 14; count of bases not matched to a gene: 6. The CDR3 is 12 amino acids. Germline V gene lookup returns CDR1 SQVTM and CDR2 ANQGSEA. The CDR3 bases are TGCAGCGTTGAAGATCCGGGAGGGAGGAAGTTCTTC. Its translation is CSVEDPGGRKFF.

This sequence joins TRBV9 and TRBJ2-1; 8 bases are a match to TRBD2. J lost 1 base, V lost 3 bases, and 3 bases had no gene match. CDR3 length: 15 amino acids. Germline-derived CDR1 and CDR2 are SGDLS and YYNGEE. CDR3 residues: CASSGGRRSYNEQFF. The CDR3 bases are TGTGCCAGCAGCGGCGGGAGGAGGTCCTACAATGAGCAGTTCTTC.

The V gene is TRBV29-1, the J gene TRBJ2-5, with 7 bases identical to TRBD2. Germline lookup yields CDR1 SQVTM and CDR2 ANQGSEA. V gave up 4 bases and J gave up 5 bases; unmatched junction bases: 4. The CDR3 spans 12 residues. The CDR3 reads CSVASGGETQYF. The CDR3 nucleotides are TGCAGCGTTGCTAGCGGCGGGGAGACCCAGTACTTC.

Only a few counts were recorded for this clonotype. The rearrangement links TRBV28 to TRBJ2-5; D is perhaps TRBD1 (7 bases). V was pared by 2 bases and J by 4 bases, with 17 bases between. The CDR3 totals 16 residues. Germline loops: CDR1 MDHEN, CDR2 SYDVKM. CDR3 bases: TGTGCCAGCAGTTTAAGGGCCAGGGGGGTTCCAGAGACCCAGTACTTC. As protein: CASSLRARGVPETQYF.

This chain joins TRBV19 and TRBJ1-5; 10 bases are shared with TRBD1. Germline V lookup: CDR1 LNHDA, CDR2 SQIVND (reference sequence). J was trimmed by 8 bases and V by 9 bases; bases with no gene match: 7. This CDR3 is 13 amino acids long. The CDR3 region is CASMRDRGKPQHF. The CDR3 DNA follows: TGTGCCAGCATGCGGGACAGGGGAAAGCCCCAGCATTTT.

J is TRBJ2-5 and V is TRBV5-1; no definite D call. Trimming shortened V by 2 bases and J by 0 bases, and 8 bases separated the two germline ends. This CDR3 has 14 amino acids. Germline values: CDR1 SGHRS, CDR2 YFSETQ. The CDR3 loop reads CASSLTQYQETQYF. The CDR3 DNA reads as TGCGCCAGCAGCTTAACTCAGTACCAAGAGACCCAGTACTTC. The whole variable domain, remainder taken from reference TRBV5-1 and TRBJ2-5, is KAGVTQTPRYLIKTRGQQVTLSCSPISGHRSVSWYQQTPGQGLQFLFEYFSETQRNKGNFPGRFSGRQFSNSRSEMNVSTLELGDSALYLCASSLTQYQETQYFGPGTRLLVL.